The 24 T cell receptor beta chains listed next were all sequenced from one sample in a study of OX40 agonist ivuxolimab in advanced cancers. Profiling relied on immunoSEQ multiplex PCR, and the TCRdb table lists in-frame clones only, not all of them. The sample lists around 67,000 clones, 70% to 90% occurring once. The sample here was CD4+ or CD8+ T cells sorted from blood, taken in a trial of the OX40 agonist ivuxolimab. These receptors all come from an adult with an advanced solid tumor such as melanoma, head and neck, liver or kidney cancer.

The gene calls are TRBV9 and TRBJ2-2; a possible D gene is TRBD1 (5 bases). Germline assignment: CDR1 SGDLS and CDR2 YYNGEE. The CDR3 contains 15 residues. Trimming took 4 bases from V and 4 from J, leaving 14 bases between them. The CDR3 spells CASSPQGVGTGELFF. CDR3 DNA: TGTGCCAGCAGCCCCCAAGGGGTGGGCACCGGGGAGCTGTTTTTT.

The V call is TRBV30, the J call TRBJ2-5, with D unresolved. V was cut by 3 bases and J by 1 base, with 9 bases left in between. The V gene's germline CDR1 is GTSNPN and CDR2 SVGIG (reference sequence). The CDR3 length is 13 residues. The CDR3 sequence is CAWSPQVQETQYF. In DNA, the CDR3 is TGTGCCTGGAGCCCGCAGGTCCAAGAGACCCAGTACTTC.

This CDR3 is CASSPGTSGIDEQFF. Here the CDR3 DNA reads TGTGCCAGCAGCCCGGGGACTAGCGGGATTGATGAGCAGTTCTTC. This rearrangement joins TRBV5-4 to TRBJ2-1; 13 positions agree with TRBD2. V gave up 4 bases and J gave up 8 bases; unmatched junction bases: 6. Germline values: CDR1 SGHNT, CDR2 YYREEE (reference sequence). The CDR3 sequence is 15 residues long. The entire variable domain, with the rest obtained from reference TRBV5-4 and TRBJ2-1, is as follows: ETGVTQSPTHLIKTRGQQVTLRCSSQSGHNTVSWYQQALGQGPQFIFQYYREEENGRGNFPPRFSGLQFPNYSSELNVNALELDDSALYLCASSPGTSGIDEQFFGPGTRLTVL.

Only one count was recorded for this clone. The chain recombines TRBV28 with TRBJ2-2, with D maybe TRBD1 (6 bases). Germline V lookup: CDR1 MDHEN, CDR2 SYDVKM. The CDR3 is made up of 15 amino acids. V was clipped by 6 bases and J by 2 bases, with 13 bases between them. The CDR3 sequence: CASRGQGRNTGELFF. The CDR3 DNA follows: TGTGCCAGCAGAGGGCAGGGGCGAAACACCGGGGAGCTGTTTTTT.

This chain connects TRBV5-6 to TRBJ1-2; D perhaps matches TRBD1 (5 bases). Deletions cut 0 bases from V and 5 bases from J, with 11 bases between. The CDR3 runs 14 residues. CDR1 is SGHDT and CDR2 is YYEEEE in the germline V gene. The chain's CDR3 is CASSLAGRRYGYTF. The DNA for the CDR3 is TGTGCCAGCAGCTTGGCAGGGAGGAGGTATGGCTACACCTTC.

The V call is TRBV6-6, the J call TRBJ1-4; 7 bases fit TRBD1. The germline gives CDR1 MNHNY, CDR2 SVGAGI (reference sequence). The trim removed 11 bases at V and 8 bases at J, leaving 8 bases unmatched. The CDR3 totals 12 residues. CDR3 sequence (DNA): TGTGCCGTCAGGGGGGCTGGGGAAAAACTGTTTTTT. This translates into CAVRGAGEKLFF.

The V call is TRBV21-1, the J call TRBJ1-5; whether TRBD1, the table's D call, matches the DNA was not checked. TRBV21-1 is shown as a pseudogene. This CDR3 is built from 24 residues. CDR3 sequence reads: CASSKPLSDIPPNIWSDSNQPQHF. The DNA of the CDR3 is TGTGCCAGCAGCAAACCCCTTTCCGACATTCCCCCCAATATATGGTCCGATAGCAATCAGCCCCAGCATTTT.

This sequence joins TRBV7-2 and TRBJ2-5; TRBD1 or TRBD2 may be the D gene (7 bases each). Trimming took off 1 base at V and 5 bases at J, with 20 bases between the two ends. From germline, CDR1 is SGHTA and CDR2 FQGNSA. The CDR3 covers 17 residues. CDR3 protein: CASSLGLPGGEGETQYF. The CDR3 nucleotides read TGTGCCAGCAGCTTAGGATTGCCAGGGGGGGAGGGGGAGACCCAGTACTTC.

CDR3: CASSSNLNRGAFF. CDR3 nucleotides: TGTGCCAGCAGTTCGAACCTTAATAGGGGAGCTTTCTTT. The chain recombines TRBV2 with TRBJ1-1; D is possibly TRBD1 (5 bases). V was pared by 5 bases and J by 10 bases, with 17 bases between. Germline CDR1 and CDR2: SNHLY and FYNNEI. This CDR3 is 13 amino acids long.

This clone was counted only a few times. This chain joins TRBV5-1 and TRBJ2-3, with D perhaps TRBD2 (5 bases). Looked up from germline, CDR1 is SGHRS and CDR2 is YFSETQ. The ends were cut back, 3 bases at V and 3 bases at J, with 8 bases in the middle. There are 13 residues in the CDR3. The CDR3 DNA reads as TGCGCCAGCAGCTCCCCGGGGACAGATACGCAGTATTTT. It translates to CASSSPGTDTQYF.

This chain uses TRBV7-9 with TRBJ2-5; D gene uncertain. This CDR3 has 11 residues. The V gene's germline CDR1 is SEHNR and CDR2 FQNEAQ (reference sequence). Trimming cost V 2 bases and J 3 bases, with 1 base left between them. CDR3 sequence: CASSLKETQYF. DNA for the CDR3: TGTGCCAGCAGCTTAAAAGAGACCCAGTACTTC. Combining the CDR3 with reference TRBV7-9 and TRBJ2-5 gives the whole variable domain DTGVSQNPRHKITKRGQNVTFRCDPISEHNRLYWYRQTLGQGPEFLTYFQNEAQLEKSRLLSDRFSAERPKGSFSTLEIQRTEQGDSAMYLCASSLKETQYFGPGTRLLVL.

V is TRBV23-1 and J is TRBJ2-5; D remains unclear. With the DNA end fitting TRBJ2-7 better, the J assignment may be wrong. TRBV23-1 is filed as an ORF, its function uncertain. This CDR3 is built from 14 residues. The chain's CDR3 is CASTVGLSSYEQYF. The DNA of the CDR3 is TGCGCCAGCACAGTGGGTTTGAGCTCCTACGAGCAGTACTTC.

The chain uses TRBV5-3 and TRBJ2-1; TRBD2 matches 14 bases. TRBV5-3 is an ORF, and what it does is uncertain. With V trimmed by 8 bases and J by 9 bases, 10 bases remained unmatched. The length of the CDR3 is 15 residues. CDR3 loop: CARSKTSGRVVEQFF. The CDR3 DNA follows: TGTGCCAGGAGCAAGACTAGCGGGAGGGTGGTTGAGCAGTTCTTC.

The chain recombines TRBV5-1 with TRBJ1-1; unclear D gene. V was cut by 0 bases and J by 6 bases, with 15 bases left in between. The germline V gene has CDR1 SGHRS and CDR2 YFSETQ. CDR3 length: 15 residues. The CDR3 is CASSLGLGDVAEAFF. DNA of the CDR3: TGCGCCAGCAGCTTGGGTCTGGGTGATGTGGCTGAAGCTTTCTTT.

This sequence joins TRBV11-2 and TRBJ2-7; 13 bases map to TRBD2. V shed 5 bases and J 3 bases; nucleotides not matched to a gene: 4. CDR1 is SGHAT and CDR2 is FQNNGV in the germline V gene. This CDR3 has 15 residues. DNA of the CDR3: TGTGCCAGCAGCCCTAGACTAGCGGGAGGCTACGAGCAGTACTTC. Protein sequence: CASSPRLAGGYEQYF.

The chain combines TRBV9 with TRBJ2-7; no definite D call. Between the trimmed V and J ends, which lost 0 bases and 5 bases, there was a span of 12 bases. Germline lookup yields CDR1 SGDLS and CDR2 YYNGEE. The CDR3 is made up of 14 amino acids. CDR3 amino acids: CASSVATRNDEQYF. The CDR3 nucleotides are TGTGCCAGCAGCGTAGCCACCCGCAACGACGAGCAGTACTTC.

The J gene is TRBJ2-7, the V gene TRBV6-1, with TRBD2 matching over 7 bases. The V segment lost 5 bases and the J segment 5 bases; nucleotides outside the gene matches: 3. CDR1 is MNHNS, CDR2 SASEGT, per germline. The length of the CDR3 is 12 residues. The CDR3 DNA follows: TGTGCCAGCAGTTATCGGGGGGACGAGCAGTACTTC. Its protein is CASSYRGDEQYF.

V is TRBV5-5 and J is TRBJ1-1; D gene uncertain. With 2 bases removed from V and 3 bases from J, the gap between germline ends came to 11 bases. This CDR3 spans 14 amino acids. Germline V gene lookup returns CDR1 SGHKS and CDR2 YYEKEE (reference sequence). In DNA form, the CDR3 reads TGTGCCAGCAGCTTCCATTCGTCGGACACTGAAGCTTTCTTT. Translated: CASSFHSSDTEAFF.

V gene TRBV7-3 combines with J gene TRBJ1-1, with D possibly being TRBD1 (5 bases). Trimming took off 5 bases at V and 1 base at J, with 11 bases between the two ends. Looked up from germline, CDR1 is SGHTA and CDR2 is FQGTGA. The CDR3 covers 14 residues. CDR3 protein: CASSPGSGNTEAFF. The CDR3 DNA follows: TGTGCCAGCAGCCCAGGGTCGGGGAACACTGAAGCTTTCTTT.

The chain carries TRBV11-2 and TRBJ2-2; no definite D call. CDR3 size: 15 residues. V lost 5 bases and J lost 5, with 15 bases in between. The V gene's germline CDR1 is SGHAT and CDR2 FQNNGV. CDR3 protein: CASSPPRGWTGELFF. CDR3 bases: TGTGCCAGCAGCCCTCCGCGAGGATGGACCGGGGAGCTGTTTTTT.

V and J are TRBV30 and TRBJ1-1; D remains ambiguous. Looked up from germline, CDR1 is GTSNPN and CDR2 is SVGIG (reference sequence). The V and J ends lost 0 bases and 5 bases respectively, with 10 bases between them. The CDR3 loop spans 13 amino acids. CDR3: CAWSVQYGTEAFF. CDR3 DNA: TGTGCCTGGAGTGTACAATACGGGACTGAAGCTTTCTTT.

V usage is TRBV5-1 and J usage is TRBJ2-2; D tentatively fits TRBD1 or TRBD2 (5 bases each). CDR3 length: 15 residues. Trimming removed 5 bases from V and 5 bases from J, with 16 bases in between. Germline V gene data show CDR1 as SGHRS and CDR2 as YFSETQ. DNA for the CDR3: TGCGCCAGCAGAATGGGGACCGGCGGGACCGGGGAGCTGTTTTTT. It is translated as CASRMGTGGTGELFF.

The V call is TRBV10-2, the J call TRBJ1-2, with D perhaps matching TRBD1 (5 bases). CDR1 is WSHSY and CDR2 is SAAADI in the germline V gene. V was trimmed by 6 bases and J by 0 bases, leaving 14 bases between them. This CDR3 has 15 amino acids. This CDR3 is CASRPPGSSNYGYTF. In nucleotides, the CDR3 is TGCGCCAGCAGGCCCCCAGGGTCTTCTAACTATGGCTACACCTTC.

The chain's CDR3 is CASGLKGTGQGRHSNQPQHF. In nucleotides, the CDR3 is TGTGCTAGTGGTTTGAAGGGGACGGGACAGGGGCGTCATAGCAATCAGCCCCAGCATTTT. This chain joins TRBV12-5 and TRBJ1-5; 10 bases align to TRBD1. The CDR3 contains 20 residues. Germline CDR1 and CDR2: LGHNT and FRNRAP. V lost 2 bases, J lost 0 bases, and 13 bases stayed unmatched.